This T cell receptor (beta chain) was retrieved from a study of blood T cells in healthy people across ages. Turning to this clonotype: Its antigen remains unidentified.

Whole-study findings and limits: Investigators treated diversity estimates from one million T cells as underestimates.

The donors, healthy Caucasians from Russia, were aged about 6 to 95. The CDR3 totals 15 residues. Germline trimming cut 4 bases from V and 5 bases from J; bases unmatched to any gene: 5. Germline V gene data show CDR1 as SGHRS and CDR2 as YFSETQ. It was with a sample-barcoded 5' primer and a J-beta primer mix that a second PCR of about 7 to 12 cycles was run. Researchers report that a template-switch adaptor with 12 random nucleotides tagged each cDNA molecule. The study obtained at least 3 million CDR3-containing paired-end reads from every sample. Using its own MiXCR run on the 5' RACE reads, TCRdb lists one record per CDR3 protein. The sample has about 1.8 million distinct CDR3 sequences; just under 50% are singletons.

This TCR derives from a woman aged 40-49 years in good health. The specimen was blood. The rearrangement links TRBV5-1 to TRBJ2-5; 13 nucleotides match TRBD2. The CDR3 DNA reads TGCGCCAGCAGCCCGGAGGGACTAGCGGGGGAGACCCAGTACTTC. Amino acid sequence: CASSPEGLAGETQYF.